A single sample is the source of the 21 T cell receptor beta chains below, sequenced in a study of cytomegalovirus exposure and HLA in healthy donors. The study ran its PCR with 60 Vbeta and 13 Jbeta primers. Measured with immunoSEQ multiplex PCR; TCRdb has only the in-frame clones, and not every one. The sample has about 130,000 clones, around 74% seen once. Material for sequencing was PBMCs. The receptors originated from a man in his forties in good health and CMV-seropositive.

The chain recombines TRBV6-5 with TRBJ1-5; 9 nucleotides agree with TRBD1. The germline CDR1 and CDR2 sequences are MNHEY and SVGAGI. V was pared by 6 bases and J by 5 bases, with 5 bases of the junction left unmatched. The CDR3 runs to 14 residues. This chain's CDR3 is CASSSGTGYQPQHF. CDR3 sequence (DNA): TGTGCCAGCAGCTCCGGGACAGGGTATCAGCCCCAGCATTTT.

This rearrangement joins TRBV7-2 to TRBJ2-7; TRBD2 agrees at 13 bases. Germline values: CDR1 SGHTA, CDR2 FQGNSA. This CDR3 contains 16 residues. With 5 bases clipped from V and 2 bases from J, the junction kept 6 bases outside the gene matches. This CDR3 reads CASSAGLAGVTYEQYF. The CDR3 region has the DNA TGTGCCAGCAGCGCTGGACTAGCGGGAGTAACCTACGAGCAGTACTTC.

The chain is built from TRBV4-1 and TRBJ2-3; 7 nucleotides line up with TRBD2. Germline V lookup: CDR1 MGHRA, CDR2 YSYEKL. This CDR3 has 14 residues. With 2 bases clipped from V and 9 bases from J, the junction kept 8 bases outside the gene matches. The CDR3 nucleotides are TGCGCCAGCAGCCAAAATACCGGGACTAAGACGCAGTATTTT. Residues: CASSQNTGTKTQYF.

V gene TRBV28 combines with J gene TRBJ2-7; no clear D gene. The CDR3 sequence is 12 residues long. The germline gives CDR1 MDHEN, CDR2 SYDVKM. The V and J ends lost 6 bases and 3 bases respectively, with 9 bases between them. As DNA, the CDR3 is TGTGCCAGCAGCAAATCGGGCTACGAGCAGTACTTC. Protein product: CASSKSGYEQYF.

The DNA for the CDR3 is TGTGCCAGCAGCCAACTTGCATTGACAGGGGGCATCTCCTACGAGCAGTACTTC. Its protein is CASSQLALTGGISYEQYF. This chain connects TRBV4-2 to TRBJ2-7, with 10 positions matching TRBD1. Germline CDR1 reads LGHNA; CDR2 reads YNFKEQ. The CDR3 is 18 residues long. Trimming took 2 bases from V and 0 from J; bases not matched to a gene: 10.

The CDR3 DNA follows: TGTGCCAGTAGCCTACAGAGCTCCTATAATTCACCCCTCCACTTT. Translated, it gives CASSLQSSYNSPLHF. The J gene is TRBJ1-6, the V gene TRBV19; D is ambiguous. Looked up from germline, CDR1 is LNHDA and CDR2 is SQIVND (reference sequence). The CDR3 is 15 amino acids. The V end lost 6 bases, the J end lost 0 bases, and 9 bases lay between the germline ends.

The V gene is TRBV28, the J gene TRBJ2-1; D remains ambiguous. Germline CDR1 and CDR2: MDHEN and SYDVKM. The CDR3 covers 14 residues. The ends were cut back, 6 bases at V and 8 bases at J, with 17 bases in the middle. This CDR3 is CASSDSTNLHEQFF. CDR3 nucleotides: TGTGCCAGCAGCGACTCGACCAACCTACATGAGCAGTTCTTC.

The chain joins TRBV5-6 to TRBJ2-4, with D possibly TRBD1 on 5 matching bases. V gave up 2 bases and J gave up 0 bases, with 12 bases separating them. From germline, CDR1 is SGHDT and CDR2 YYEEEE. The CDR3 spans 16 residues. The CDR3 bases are TGTGCCAGCAGCTTCTTGGACACTGAAGCCAAAAACATTCAGTACTTC. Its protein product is CASSFLDTEAKNIQYF. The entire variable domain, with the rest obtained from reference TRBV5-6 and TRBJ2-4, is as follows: DAGVTQSPTHLIKTRGQQVTLRCSPKSGHDTVSWYQQALGQGPQFIFQYYEEEERQRGNFPDRFSGHQFPNYSSELNVNALLLGDSALYLCASSFLDTEAKNIQYFGAGTRLSVL.

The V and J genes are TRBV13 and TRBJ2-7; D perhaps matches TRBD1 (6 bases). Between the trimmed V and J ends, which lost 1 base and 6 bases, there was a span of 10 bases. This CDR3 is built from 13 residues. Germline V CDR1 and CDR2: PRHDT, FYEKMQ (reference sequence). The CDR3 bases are TGTGCCAGCAGCTTAGTGGGGGCCGGCGAGCAGTACTTC. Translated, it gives CASSLVGAGEQYF.

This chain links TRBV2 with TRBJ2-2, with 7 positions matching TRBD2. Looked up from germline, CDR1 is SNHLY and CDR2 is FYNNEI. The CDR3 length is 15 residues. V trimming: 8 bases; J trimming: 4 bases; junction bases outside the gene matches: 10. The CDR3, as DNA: TGTGCCAGCCGTAACGGGGACTACACCACCGGGGAGCTGTTTTTT. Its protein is CASRNGDYTTGELFF.

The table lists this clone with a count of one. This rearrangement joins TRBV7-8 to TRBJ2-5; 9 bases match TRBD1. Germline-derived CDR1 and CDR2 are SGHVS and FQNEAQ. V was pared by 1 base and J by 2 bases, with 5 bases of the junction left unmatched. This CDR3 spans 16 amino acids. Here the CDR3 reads CASSLGDRVGQETQYF. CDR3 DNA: TGTGCCAGCAGCTTAGGGGACAGGGTGGGGCAAGAGACCCAGTACTTC.

The CDR3 DNA reads as TGTGCCAGTAGTGGTCTAGCGGGGGTGTCAGATACGCAGTATTTT. The encoded protein is CASSGLAGVSDTQYF. The chain combines TRBV19 with TRBJ2-3; 10 bases agree with TRBD2. V lost 5 bases, J lost 4 bases, and 6 bases stayed unmatched. The CDR3 loop spans 15 amino acids. The germline V gene has CDR1 LNHDA and CDR2 SQIVND (reference sequence).

The CDR3 DNA follows: TGTGCCAGCAGCCGGTGGGGGGGAACTAATGAAAAACTGTTTTTT. This translates into CASSRWGGTNEKLFF. This chain uses TRBV5-4 with TRBJ1-4; weak D call: TRBD1 (5 bases). Trimming took 4 bases from V and 1 from J, leaving 11 bases between them. Germline CDR1 SGHNT, CDR2 YYREEE (reference sequence). The CDR3 covers 15 residues.

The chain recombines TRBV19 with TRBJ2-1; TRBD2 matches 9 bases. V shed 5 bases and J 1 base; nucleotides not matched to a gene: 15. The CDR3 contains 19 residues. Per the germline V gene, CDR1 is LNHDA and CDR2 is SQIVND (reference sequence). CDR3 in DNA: TGTGCCAGTAGTCCCAAAATTGTTAGCGGGAGATCGTCCTACAATGAGCAGTTCTTC. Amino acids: CASSPKIVSGRSSYNEQFF.

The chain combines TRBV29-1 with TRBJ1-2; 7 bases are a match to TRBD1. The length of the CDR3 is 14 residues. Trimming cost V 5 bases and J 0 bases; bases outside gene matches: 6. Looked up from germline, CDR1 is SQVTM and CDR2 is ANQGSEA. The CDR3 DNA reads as TGCAGCGTTAGAGGGGGCGAGGCTAACTATGGCTACACCTTC. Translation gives CSVRGGEANYGYTF.

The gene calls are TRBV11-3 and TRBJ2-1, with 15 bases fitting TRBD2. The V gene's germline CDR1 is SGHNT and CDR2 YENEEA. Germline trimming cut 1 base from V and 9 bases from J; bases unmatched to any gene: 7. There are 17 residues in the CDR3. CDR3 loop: CASSLGTSGRAFGEQFF. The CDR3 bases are TGTGCCAGCAGCTTAGGGACTAGCGGGAGGGCCTTCGGTGAGCAGTTCTTC.

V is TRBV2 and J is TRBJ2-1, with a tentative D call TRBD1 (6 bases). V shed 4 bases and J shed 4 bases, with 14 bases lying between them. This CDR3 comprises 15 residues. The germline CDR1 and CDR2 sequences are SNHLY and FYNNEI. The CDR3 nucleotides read TGTGCCAGCAGTGCCGGCTGGACAGATTACAATGAGCAGTTCTTC. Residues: CASSAGWTDYNEQFF.

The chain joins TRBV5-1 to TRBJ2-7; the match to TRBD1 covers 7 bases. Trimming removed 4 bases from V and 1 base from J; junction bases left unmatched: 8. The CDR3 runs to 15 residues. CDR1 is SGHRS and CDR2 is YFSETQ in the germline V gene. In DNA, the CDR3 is TGCGCCAGCAGCATCTCCGGGACAGCATCCTACGAGCAGTACTTC. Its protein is CASSISGTASYEQYF.

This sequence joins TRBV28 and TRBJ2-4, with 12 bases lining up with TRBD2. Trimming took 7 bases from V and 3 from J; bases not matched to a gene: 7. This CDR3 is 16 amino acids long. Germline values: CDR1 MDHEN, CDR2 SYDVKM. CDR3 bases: TGTGCCAGCAACACTAGCGGGAGGCATGACAAAAACATTCAGTACTTC. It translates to CASNTSGRHDKNIQYF.

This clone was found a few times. The CDR3 bases are TGTGCCAGCAGTTTAAGCCCGAACCAGCCCCAGCATTTT. Translating it yields CASSLSPNQPQHF. V gene TRBV27 combines with J gene TRBJ1-5; D unclear. V gave up 2 bases and J gave up 7 bases, with 9 bases separating them. The CDR3 is 13 residues long. Germline values: CDR1 MNHEY, CDR2 SMNVEV (reference sequence).

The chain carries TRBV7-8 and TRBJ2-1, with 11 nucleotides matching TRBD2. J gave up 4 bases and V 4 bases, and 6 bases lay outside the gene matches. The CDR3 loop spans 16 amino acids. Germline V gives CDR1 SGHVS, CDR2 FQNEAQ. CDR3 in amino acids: CASSSLPSGGYNEQFF. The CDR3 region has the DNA TGTGCCAGCAGCTCCCTGCCTAGCGGGGGGTACAATGAGCAGTTCTTC.